This record looks at one TCR beta chain sequence and its context. Antigen: not known. The data originate from a study of T cell responses to AZD1222 COVID-19 vaccine. Repertoires were generated with immunoSEQ multiplex PCR, while TCRdb's copy carries only in-frame clones and drops some. The sample carries fewer than 130,000 clones, about 94% recorded once. Whole-study results and caveats: The study reported that nearly half of spike-specific TCRs target unmutated variant regions. CD4 TCRs associated with vaccination spanned spike, dominating at 160-218 and 743-854. Elevations in Spike-specific TCR breadth and depth followed administration of two AZD1222 doses.

The specimen was peripheral blood, collected 28 days after the second AZD1222 dose. This TCR was recovered from an adult who received the AZD1222 COVID-19 vaccine.

The CDR3 here is CASSGTGEVNQPQHF. The CDR3 DNA follows: TGTGCCAGCAGCGGGACAGGGGAAGTCAATCAGCCCCAGCATTTT. The chain couples TRBV7-9 to TRBJ1-5; 10 bases are shared with TRBD1. Germline V gene data show CDR1 as SEHNR and CDR2 as FQNEAQ (reference sequence). Trimming removed 5 bases from V and 3 bases from J; junction bases left unmatched: 4. This CDR3 region has 15 residues.